This T cell receptor beta chain was documented in a study of vaccination and CD4 T cells after COVID-19. Comments on this clonotype: The antigen is unknown.

As for treatment: roughly 11-day PBMC culture with coronavirus spike peptide pools or control peptides (ViraFEST assay). The V and J ends lost 11 bases and 4 bases respectively, with 20 bases between them. The length of the CDR3 is 14 residues. Germline V lookup: CDR1 MNHNS, CDR2 SASEGT. Cultured CD4+ T cells had their DNA profiled by the Oncomine TCR Beta short-read assay. TCRdb passed the PCR reads through MiXCR, listing each CDR3 protein once. The sample includes about 10,000 distinct CDR3 sequences, approximately 28% seen only once; the top ten take 8% to 10%. Sequences were derived from CD4+ T cells from blood, cultured in vitro, sampled after SARS-CoV-2 vaccination. The chain employs TRBV6-1 and TRBJ1-2; D possibly corresponds to TRBD1 (5 bases). The TCR was taken from a human donor who had recovered from COVID-19. DNA for the CDR3: TGTGCCTCCCGGGGCACCCAAGGTCCCTATGGCTACACCTTC. This gives the protein CASRGTQGPYGYTF.